This T cell receptor (beta chain) comes out of a study of blood T cell repertoires in COVID-19. In the study overall: The United States, Italy and Spain provided the acute and convalescent COVID-19 samples.

The protocol was immunoSEQ multiplex PCR, while the TCRdb copy is restricted to in-frame clones and leaves out a portion. The sample yields around 240,000 clones, around 83% seen once. Germline V CDR1 and CDR2: SEHNR, FQNEAQ (reference sequence). The junction had 1 base not matched to a gene; V was cut back by 6 bases and J by 5 bases. The CDR3 contains 12 residues. The sequence derives from a woman aged 45 to 65 with acute or convalescent COVID-19. Sequenced material: peripheral blood. This chain uses TRBV7-9 with TRBJ2-5, with 9 bases that match TRBD1. The DNA for the CDR3 is TGTGCCAGCAGGGACAGGGGTGAGACCCAGTACTTC. Protein: CASRDRGETQYF.